Presented here are 15 T cell receptor beta chains from one specimen sequenced in a study of regulatory T cells in long-lasting Graves disease. Regarding time point: newly diagnosed GD, antithyroid drugs for less than 3 months. After RNA was extracted from PBMCs, the TCR library was made from it. Both iRepertoire HTBI primers and Arm-PCR of CDR3 regions were used to build the TCR beta libraries. In TCRdb, the multiplex PCR reads were re-called with MiXCR into one record per CDR3 protein. The table shows over 200,000 distinct CDR3 sequences, with roughly 18% occurring only once. This material consisted of peripheral blood mononuclear cells (PBMCs), taken at new diagnosis, from a patient treated with antithyroid drugs. The receptors stem from a female donor with Graves disease.

This clonotype was picked up many times. V usage is TRBV2 and J usage is TRBJ2-2, with D perhaps matching TRBD1 (6 bases). Looked up from germline, CDR1 is SNHLY and CDR2 is FYNNEI. The CDR3 contains 14 residues. V lost 7 bases to trimming and J lost 3 bases, with 12 bases between them. DNA of the CDR3: TGTGCCAGCAAACAGGGTGAATACACCGGGGAGCTGTTTTTT. Protein: CASKQGEYTGELFF.

This clonotype was counted ten times or more. The V and J genes are TRBV19 and TRBJ2-3; 9 bases are a match to TRBD2. V shed 1 base, J shed 1 base, and the junction held 0 bases outside the gene matches. Germline V lookup: CDR1 LNHDA, CDR2 SQIVND (reference sequence). The CDR3 runs to 15 residues. The CDR3 nucleotides are TGTGCCAGTAGTATAGTAGCGGGAGGCACAGATACGCAGTATTTT. Its protein product is CASSIVAGGTDTQYF.

This clonotype has at least ten counts. The CDR3 DNA reads TGTGCCAGCAGTTCCTTGACAGTCGGACAAGAGACCCAGTACTTC. It is translated as CASSSLTVGQETQYF. This rearrangement joins TRBV28 to TRBJ2-5, with D perhaps TRBD1 (5 bases). V gave up 4 bases and J gave up 2 bases, with 14 bases separating them. The CDR3 sequence is 15 residues long. Germline assignment: CDR1 MDHEN and CDR2 SYDVKM. Complete variable domain (other parts from reference TRBV28 and TRBJ2-5): DVKVTQSSRYLVKRTGEKVFLECVQDMDHENMFWYRQDPGLGLRLIYFSYDVKMKEKGDIPEGYSVSREKKERFSLILESASTNQTSMYLCASSSLTVGQETQYFGPGTRLLVL.

This clonotype has just a few counts. This chain connects TRBV6-1 to TRBJ2-3, with D possibly being TRBD2 (6 bases). This CDR3 contains 14 residues. Germline CDR1 MNHNS, CDR2 SASEGT. Trimming left V 5 bases short and J 4 bases short, with 13 bases between. The CDR3 sequence: CASSPTRFADTQYF. CDR3 bases: TGTGCCAGCAGTCCGACTAGGTTTGCAGATACGCAGTATTTT.

This clonotype appeared many times. This chain links TRBV19 with TRBJ1-1; 7 bases match TRBD1. The CDR3 consists of 15 residues. Germline values: CDR1 LNHDA, CDR2 SQIVND (reference sequence). With V trimmed by 8 bases and J by 0 bases, 9 bases remained unmatched. CDR3 protein: CASGDRANMNTEAFF. The CDR3 coding sequence is TGTGCCAGTGGAGACAGGGCAAACATGAACACTGAAGCTTTCTTT. Based on the CDR3 plus reference TRBV19 and TRBJ1-1, the full variable domain is DGGITQSPKYLFRKEGQNVTLSCEQNLNHDAMYWYRQDPGQGLRLIYYSQIVNDFQKGDIAEGYSVSREKKESFPLTVTSAQKNPTAFYLCASGDRANMNTEAFFGQGTRLTVV.

This clonotype appeared many times. The rearrangement links TRBV24-1 to TRBJ2-3; D call uncertain. The CDR3 length is 18 residues. Trimming pared 7 bases from V and 1 base from J, leaving 23 bases between. Germline V gene data show CDR1 as KGHDR and CDR2 as SFDVKD. In nucleotides, the CDR3 is TGTGCCACCAGCACAACCCGACCCATTGGGGTGGGCACAGATACGCAGTATTTT. Its protein is CATSTTRPIGVGTDTQYF.

The chain couples TRBV20-1 to TRBJ1-1, with TRBD1 matching over 9 bases. V gave up 0 bases and J gave up 1 base; unmatched junction bases: 0. The CDR3 covers 14 residues. CDR1 and CDR2 (germline): DFQATT, SNEGSKA (reference sequence). The CDR3 DNA reads as TGCAGTGCTAGAGAGGACAGGGGGAACACTGAAGCTTTCTTT. Translating gives CSAREDRGNTEAFF.

This clonotype was seen ten or more times. The rearrangement links TRBV2 to TRBJ2-2; 7 bases are a match to TRBD2. The CDR3 runs 13 residues. The trim removed 2 bases at V and 7 bases at J, leaving 1 base unmatched. The germline CDR1 and CDR2 sequences are SNHLY and FYNNEI. CDR3 protein: CASSEREGGELFF. The CDR3 region has the DNA TGTGCCAGCAGTGAAAGGGAGGGCGGGGAGCTGTTTTTT.

This clonotype was seen ten or more times. The V call is TRBV29-1, the J call TRBJ2-1, with TRBD2 matching 10 bases. CDR3 size: 14 residues. Germline trimming cut 7 bases from V and 6 bases from J; bases unmatched to any gene: 9. Germline CDR1 is SQVTM and CDR2 is ANQGSEA. The CDR3 nucleotides read TGCAGCGCTGAGCTAGCGGGAGTCGGCAATGAGCAGTTCTTC. Protein sequence: CSAELAGVGNEQFF.

This clonotype was counted at least ten times. The chain carries TRBV24-1 and TRBJ1-5, with D tentatively TRBD1 (6 bases). The CDR3 has 14 residues. Trimming removed 10 bases from V and 8 bases from J, with 20 bases in between. In germline, CDR1 is KGHDR, CDR2 SFDVKD. The CDR3 DNA is TGTGCCACATCGGGGGCCAGGGAAAGGGAGCCCCAGCATTTT. Translation: CATSGAREREPQHF.

The rearrangement joins TRBV6-2 or TRBV6-3 to TRBJ2-5, with D perhaps TRBD2 (5 bases). This CDR3 contains 13 residues. Trimming took 6 bases from V and 5 from J, leaving 13 bases between them. In germline, CDR1 is MNHEY, CDR2 SVGEGT. CDR3 nucleotides: TGTGCCAGCAGCCTCGGGGTAGCGGAGACCCAGTACTTC. The encoded protein is CASSLGVAETQYF.

The chain uses TRBV11-2 and TRBJ1-1; 11 nucleotides align to TRBD1. With V trimmed by 5 bases and J by 2 bases, 4 bases remained unmatched. Germline CDR1 is SGHAT and CDR2 is FQNNGV. The CDR3 is 15 residues long. CDR3 protein: CASSEGTGGNTEAFF. DNA of the CDR3: TGTGCCAGCAGCGAAGGGACAGGGGGAAACACTGAAGCTTTCTTT.

Many counts were recorded for this clonotype. The genes are TRBV30 and TRBJ1-4; TRBD1 might be the D (6 bases). CDR1 and CDR2 (germline): GTSNPN, SVGIG (reference sequence). The CDR3 is made up of 15 amino acids. V shed 0 bases and J shed 8 bases, with 16 bases lying between them. The CDR3 nucleotides read TGTGCCTGGAGTGTAGCTTCAGGGGCATACGAAAAACTGTTTTTT. Its translation is CAWSVASGAYEKLFF.

In this sample, this clonotype turned up many times. The chain links TRBV2 to TRBJ1-1; D not resolved. Deletions cut 6 bases from V and 1 base from J, with 9 bases between. The CDR3 extends over 13 amino acids. Germline loops: CDR1 SNHLY, CDR2 FYNNEI. The CDR3 region has the DNA TGTGCCAGCAGCGCGGCCCGGAACACTGAAGCTTTCTTT. It codes for CASSAARNTEAFF.

At least ten counts were recorded for this clonotype. The chain recombines TRBV24-1 with TRBJ1-1; TRBD1 might be the D (5 bases). Trimming pared 3 bases from V and 3 bases from J, leaving 10 bases between. CDR3 length equals 14 residues. CDR1 and CDR2 (germline): KGHDR, SFDVKD. DNA for the CDR3: TGTGCCACCAGTGATAATGGGGGGGACACTGAAGCTTTCTTT. It codes for CATSDNGGDTEAFF.